A selection of T cell receptor beta chains follows, all from one sample in a study of blood T cell repertoires in COVID-19. Data came from immunoSEQ multiplex PCR; TCRdb stores just in-frame clones and leaves some out. This table has over 200,000 clones, around 90% appearing once. Sequenced sample: peripheral blood. These receptors originate from a man aged 55-75 years who had recovered from COVID-19. Both conserved end residues are part of each CDR3. The D gene is left open where the match is weak. Clone size is stated in some rows and not others, as once, few, many or a class when expanded.

clone_size	v_call	d_call	j_call	cdr3_aa	cdr3_nt
once	TRBV15	TRBD2	TRBJ2-6	CATRSTSGTYSGANVLTF	TGTGCCACGAGGAGCACTAGCGGGACCTACTCTGGGGCCAACGTCCTGACTTTC
.	TRBV7-7	.	TRBJ1-1	CASSLDTNTEAFF	TGTGCCAGCAGCTTAGACACCAACACTGAAGCTTTCTTT
.	TRBV5-1	.	TRBJ2-3	CASSGGATQYF	TGCGCCAGCAGCGGGGGGGCCACGCAGTATTTT
.	TRBV6-6	TRBD1	TRBJ2-7	CASHRTGSSYEQYF	TGTGCCAGCCATCGGACAGGGAGCTCCTACGAGCAGTACTTC
.	TRBV4-1	.	TRBJ2-5	CASSQPGRRGGETQYF	TGCGCCAGCAGCCAACCCGGGAGGAGAGGGGGGGAGACCCAGTACTTC
.	TRBV25-1	TRBD1	TRBJ1-4	CASSESGRGLTNEKLFF	TGTGCCAGCAGTGAATCGGGCAGGGGGCTAACTAATGAAAAACTGTTTTTT
.	TRBV14	TRBD2	TRBJ2-1	CASSLRAGGTNNEQFF	TGTGCCAGCAGCCTAAGAGCGGGAGGGACGAACAATGAGCAGTTCTTC
.	TRBV7-3	.	TRBJ2-5	CASSLRGVAQETQYF	TGTGCCAGCAGCTTAAGGGGGGTTGCACAAGAGACCCAGTACTTC
.	TRBV27	TRBD1	TRBJ1-6	CASSARTGPYNSPLHF	TGTGCCAGCAGTGCAAGGACAGGGCCCTATAATTCACCCCTCCACTTT
.	TRBV7-9	.	TRBJ2-7	CASSLNPQGIYSYEQYF	TGTGCCAGCAGCTTAAACCCGCAGGGAATCTACTCCTACGAGCAGTACTTC
.	TRBV7-2	.	TRBJ2-7	CASSLEDRSYEQYF	TGTGCCAGCAGCTTGGAGGACCGATCCTACGAGCAGTACTTC
few	TRBV11-3	TRBD1	TRBJ2-5	CASSPRTGGQETQYF	TGTGCCAGCAGCCCCCGGACAGGGGGACAAGAGACCCAGTACTTC
once	TRBV19	.	TRBJ1-1	CASSLPREGGSEAFF	TGTGCCAGTAGTCTCCCCCGGGAGGGGGGGTCTGAAGCTTTCTTT
.	TRBV5-1	.	TRBJ2-1	CASRPAPSSYNEQFF	TGCGCCAGCAGGCCAGCGCCGAGCTCCTACAATGAGCAGTTCTTC
.	TRBV28	.	TRBJ2-7	CASGPYSGTEQYF	TGTGCCAGCGGTCCTTACAGCGGCACCGAGCAGTACTTC
.	TRBV5-1	.	TRBJ1-3	CASSLEGNTIYF	TGCGCCAGCAGCTTGGAGGGGAACACCATATATTTT
.	TRBV27	TRBD2	TRBJ2-1	CASRRASGYNEQFF	TGTGCCAGCAGGCGGGCTAGCGGGTACAATGAGCAGTTCTTC
.	TRBV7-3	.	TRBJ2-1	CASSLRASPNTFYNEQFF	TGTGCCAGCAGCTTAAGAGCTAGCCCGAACACCTTCTACAATGAGCAGTTCTTC
.	TRBV19	.	TRBJ1-2	CASNKAGGYTF	TGTGCCAGTAACAAAGCGGGTGGCTACACCTTC
.	TRBV30	.	TRBJ2-5	CAWSVLGRSKETQYF	TGTGCCTGGAGTGTACTGGGGCGTTCCAAAGAGACCCAGTACTTC